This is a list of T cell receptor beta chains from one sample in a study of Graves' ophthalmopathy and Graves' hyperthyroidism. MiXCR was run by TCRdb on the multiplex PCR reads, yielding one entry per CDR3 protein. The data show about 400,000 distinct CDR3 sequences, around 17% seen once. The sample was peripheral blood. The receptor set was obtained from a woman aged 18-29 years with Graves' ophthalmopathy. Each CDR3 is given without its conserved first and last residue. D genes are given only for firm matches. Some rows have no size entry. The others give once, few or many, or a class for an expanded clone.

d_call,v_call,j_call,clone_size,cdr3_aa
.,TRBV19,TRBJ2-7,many,ATKSSSYEQY
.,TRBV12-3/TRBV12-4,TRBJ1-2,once,ASAGSNYGYT
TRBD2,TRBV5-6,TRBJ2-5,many,ASSLESLAGGKQETQY
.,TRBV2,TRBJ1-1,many,ASMRAGPTEAF
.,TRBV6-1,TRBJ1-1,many,ASSGSRFGAF
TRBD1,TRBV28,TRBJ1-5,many,ASSPGQGKSQPQH
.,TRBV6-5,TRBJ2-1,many,ASSYSPPWLNEQF
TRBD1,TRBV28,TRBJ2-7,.,ASSTQTGSYEQY
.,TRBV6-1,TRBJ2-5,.,ASSEGGQETQY
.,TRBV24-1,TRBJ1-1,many,ATSDLIEKTEAF
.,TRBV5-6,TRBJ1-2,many,ASSLSGTYSYGYT
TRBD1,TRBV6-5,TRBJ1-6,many,ASSYSAGGVVNSPLH
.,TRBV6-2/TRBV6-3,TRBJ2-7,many,ASSYDVKSYEQY
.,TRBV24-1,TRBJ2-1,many,ATSDPPMTGDSYNEQF
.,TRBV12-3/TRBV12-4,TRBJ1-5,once,ASTWGVGQPHH
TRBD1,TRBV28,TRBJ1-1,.,ASSPWTGANTEAF
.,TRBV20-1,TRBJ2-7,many,SARGGDRPLVEQY
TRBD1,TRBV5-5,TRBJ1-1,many,ASSPRQGVNTEAF
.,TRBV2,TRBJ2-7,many,ASREGPTGLRTYEQY
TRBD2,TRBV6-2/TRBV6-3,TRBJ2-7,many,ASRLLAGGSYEQY
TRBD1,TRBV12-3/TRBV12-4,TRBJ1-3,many,ASRKGQGGNTIY
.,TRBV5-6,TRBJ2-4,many,ASSPAALAKNIQY
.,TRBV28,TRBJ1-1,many,ASSFGLRNENTEAF
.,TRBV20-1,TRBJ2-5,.,SARDLFGGAYQETQY
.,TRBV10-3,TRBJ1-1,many,AISTPLGRRTEAF
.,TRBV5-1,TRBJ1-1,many,ASMRGSEAF
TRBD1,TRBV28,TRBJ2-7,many,ASSLDRGAEQY
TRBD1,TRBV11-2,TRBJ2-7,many,ASSLEGTDYYEQY
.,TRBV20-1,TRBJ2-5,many,SARDLGGVHETQY
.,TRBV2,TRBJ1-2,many,ASSEGGRRSGGYT
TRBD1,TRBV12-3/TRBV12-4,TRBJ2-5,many,ASSGTENQETQY
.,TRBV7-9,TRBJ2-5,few,ASRQGSREETQY
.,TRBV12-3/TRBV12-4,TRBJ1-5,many,ASSLPHGGGAQPQH
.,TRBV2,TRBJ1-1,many,ASSEGRGGLVTEAF
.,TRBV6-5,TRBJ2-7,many,ASSQDMVGQY
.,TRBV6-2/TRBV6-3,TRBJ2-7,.,ASTQATSDEQY
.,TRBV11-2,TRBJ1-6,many,ASSLRRSQNSPLH
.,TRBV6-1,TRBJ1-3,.,ASSKLDTSGNTIY
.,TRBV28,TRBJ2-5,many,ASSKPQGRETQY
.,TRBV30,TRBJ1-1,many,AWAEVSEAF
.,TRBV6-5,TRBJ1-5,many,ASSSGAAGDQPQH
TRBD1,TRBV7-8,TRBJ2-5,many,ASSFGTDQETQY
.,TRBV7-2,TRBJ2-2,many,ASILTGISGELF
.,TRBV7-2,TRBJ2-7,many,ASSQENRYEQY
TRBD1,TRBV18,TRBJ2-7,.,ASSPGTVSFEQY
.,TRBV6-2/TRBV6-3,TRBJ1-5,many,ASSNGGFYQPQH
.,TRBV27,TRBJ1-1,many,ASSLERSLNTEAF
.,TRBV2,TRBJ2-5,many,ASLEWGVTQY
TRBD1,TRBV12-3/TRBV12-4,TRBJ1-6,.,ASSLSRDRNSPLH
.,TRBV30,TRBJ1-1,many,AWSASQMNTEAF
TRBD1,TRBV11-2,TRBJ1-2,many,ASSLSLDRGLLGGYT
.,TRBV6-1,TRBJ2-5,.,ASRALGEETQY
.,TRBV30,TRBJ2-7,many,AWRTGALSYGQY
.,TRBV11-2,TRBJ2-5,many,ASSLDGRGHQETQY
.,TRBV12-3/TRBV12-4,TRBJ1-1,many,ASSSGSARRAF
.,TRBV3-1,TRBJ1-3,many,ASSQGVLSGNTIY
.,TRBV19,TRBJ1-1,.,ASSILDRNTEAF